Listed here are 8 T cell receptor beta chains from one sample, sequenced in a study of CD8+ T cells in alopecia areata. Extracted RNA was reverse transcribed into cDNA, the sequencing template. Generated by immunoSEQ multiplex PCR, the TCRdb table keeps only in-frame clones and is missing some. The repertoire includes some 45,000 clones, roughly 92% of them detected once, and 15% to 20% sits in the top ten. The treatment here: oral pan-JAK inhibitor, 5-10 mg twice daily. Material: CD8+ T cells sorted from blood, obtained at week 24, from a patient treated with tofacitinib. The receptors here all came from a human donor with alopecia areata.

This chain joins TRBV27 and TRBJ2-7; D not resolved. The CDR3 length is 11 residues. Germline-derived CDR1 and CDR2 are MNHEY and SMNVEV (reference sequence). Trimming stripped 4 bases from V and 7 bases from J, with 8 bases between. The CDR3 bases are TGTGCCAGCAGTTCCCCTATGGAGCAGTACTTC. Its protein is CASSSPMEQYF.

V usage is TRBV19 and J usage is TRBJ2-1; D unresolved. The CDR3 totals 11 residues. CDR1 and CDR2 (germline): LNHDA, SQIVND (reference sequence). V gave up 3 bases and J gave up 3 bases, with 0 bases separating them. The CDR3 sequence: CASSIYNEQFF. The CDR3 DNA sequence: TGTGCCAGTAGTATCTACAATGAGCAGTTCTTC.

Remarks on this clone: One end of the junction fails to match germline, which may point to a read error. This chain connects TRBV29-1 to TRBJ2-5, with D perhaps given as TRBD1 or TRBD2 (5 bases each). This CDR3 region has 14 residues. Germline V gene data show CDR1 as SQVTM and CDR2 as ANQGSEA. The CDR3 DNA follows: TGCAGCGTTTCCGGGGCGAACTACCAAGAGACCCTGTACTTC. Protein: CSVSGANYQETLYF.

This CDR3 is CATSAEGSYEQYF. Written as DNA, the CDR3 is TGTGCCACTTCCGCGGAGGGCTCCTACGAGCAGTACTTC. The rearrangement joins TRBV10-3 to TRBJ2-7; weak D call: TRBD2 (6 bases). Germline CDR1 is ENHRY and CDR2 is SYGVKD. V lost 10 bases and J lost 0, with 13 bases in between. The CDR3 runs 13 residues.

The genes are TRBV27 and TRBJ2-3; the match to TRBD2 covers 12 bases. The CDR3 runs to 15 residues. With 6 bases clipped from V and 3 bases from J, the junction kept 4 bases outside the gene matches. Germline CDR1 reads MNHEY; CDR2 reads SMNVEV (reference sequence). CDR3: CASRQTSGGTDTQYF. The DNA of the CDR3 is TGTGCCAGCAGACAAACTAGCGGGGGGACAGATACGCAGTATTTT.

The rearrangement uses TRBV27 and TRBJ1-1; D unresolved. Between the trimmed V and J ends, which lost 5 bases and 2 bases, there was a span of 12 bases. CDR1 is MNHEY and CDR2 is SMNVEV in the germline V gene (reference sequence). The CDR3 runs 14 residues. CDR3 protein: CASSPASANTEAFF. The DNA of the CDR3 is TGTGCCAGCAGTCCCGCTTCGGCTAACACTGAAGCTTTCTTT.

The rearrangement joins TRBV4-1 to TRBJ2-1; D possibly uses TRBD1 or TRBD2 (5 bases each). V lost 7 bases and J lost 8, with 18 bases in between. Germline assignment: CDR1 MGHRA and CDR2 YSYEKL. This CDR3 is 14 amino acids long. CDR3 residues: CASKPSFGADEQFF. The CDR3 DNA is TGCGCCAGCAAGCCAAGCTTCGGGGCGGATGAGCAGTTCTTC.

The V gene is TRBV2, the J gene TRBJ2-4; maybe TRBD2 (6 bases). CDR1 is SNHLY, CDR2 FYNNEI, per germline. CDR3 length: 13 amino acids. V was shortened by 8 bases and J by 1 base, with 9 bases between the two germline ends. CDR3 bases: TGTGCCAGCGGAGGGGAGGCCAAAAACATTCAGTACTTC. Amino acid sequence: CASGGEAKNIQYF.